Below are 15 T cell receptor beta chains sequenced from a single sample in a study of blood T cells in healthy people across ages. The authors ran a second PCR of roughly 6 to 12 cycles using a sample-barcoded 5' primer and a J-beta primer mix. TCRdb re-called the 5' RACE reads through MiXCR, storing one row per CDR3 protein. The table shows 600,000 to 900,000 distinct CDR3 sequences, with around 24% occurring only once. These data also formed part of another study, on T cells of mothers and their children.

Sequenced material: blood. These TCRs come from a boy between 10 and 17 years old in good health.

This clonotype was recorded a few times. The chain is built from TRBV28 and TRBJ2-5; maybe TRBD1 (5 bases). The length of the CDR3 is 14 residues. Germline values: CDR1 MDHEN, CDR2 SYDVKM. Trimming shortened V by 4 bases and J by 5 bases, and 14 bases separated the two germline ends. The CDR3 DNA sequence: TGTGCCAGCAGTTCAACAGGAAGGCGGGAGACCCAGTACTTC. It is translated as CASSSTGRRETQYF.

This clonotype was observed a few times. The chain employs TRBV29-1 and TRBJ1-2; TRBD1 matches at 9 bases. Germline values: CDR1 SQVTM, CDR2 ANQGSEA. With 5 bases clipped from V and 0 bases from J, the junction kept 7 bases outside the gene matches. The CDR3 contains 15 residues. The CDR3 loop is CSVPGQGSTNYGYTF. The CDR3 DNA is TGCAGCGTTCCGGGACAGGGATCCACTAACTATGGCTACACCTTC. Combining the CDR3 with reference TRBV29-1 and TRBJ1-2 gives the whole variable domain SAVISQKPSRDICQRGTSLTIQCQVDSQVTMMFWYRQQPGQSLTLIATANQGSEATYESGFVIDKFPISRPNLTFSTLTVSNMSPEDSSIYLCSVPGQGSTNYGYTFGSGTRLTVV.

This rearrangement joins TRBV5-1 to TRBJ1-2, with D possibly matching TRBD1 (6 bases). Germline CDR1 is SGHRS and CDR2 is YFSETQ. V shed 4 bases and J shed 8 bases, with 24 bases lying between them. The CDR3 contains 16 residues. CDR3 sequence (DNA): TGCGCCAGCAGCATACGACAGGCGCCCACTATGTTCGGCTACACCTTC. Amino acid sequence: CASSIRQAPTMFGYTF.

V is TRBV6-5 and J is TRBJ2-6; D gene ambiguous. This CDR3 is 15 amino acids long. The germline V gene has CDR1 MNHEY and CDR2 SVGAGI. The V end lost 6 bases, the J end lost 4 bases, and 13 bases lay between the germline ends. Here the CDR3 DNA reads TGTGCCAGCAGCTATTCGACATCCGGGGCCAACGTCCTGACTTTC. It encodes CASSYSTSGANVLTF.

The rearrangement uses TRBV18 and TRBJ2-7, with 9 positions matching TRBD1. CDR1 is KGHSH, CDR2 LQKENI, per germline. CDR3 size: 16 residues. J lost 7 bases, V lost 6 bases, and 16 bases had no gene match. The CDR3 region is CASSSGQGPPLGEQYF. Written as DNA, the CDR3 is TGTGCCAGCTCCTCGGGACAGGGCCCTCCGTTGGGGGAGCAGTACTTC.

The V gene is TRBV7-3, the J gene TRBJ2-3, with D possibly TRBD2 on 6 matching bases. The CDR3 has 14 amino acids. Trimming cost V 5 bases and J 0 bases, with 9 bases left between them. Per germline, CDR1 SGHTA and CDR2 FQGTGA. The CDR3 here is CASSRTISTDTQYF. The CDR3 nucleotides read TGTGCCAGCAGCCGGACTATTAGCACAGATACGCAGTATTTT.

DNA of the CDR3: TGCAGTGCTCCGCGGCCAGGGATCACTGAAGCTTTCTTT. It encodes CSAPRPGITEAFF. The chain employs TRBV20-1 and TRBJ1-1; D might be TRBD1 (5 bases). The germline gives CDR1 DFQATT, CDR2 SNEGSKA (reference sequence). V was clipped by 5 bases and J by 4 bases, with 14 bases between them. CDR3 length: 13 residues.

A few counts support this clonotype. The chain has TRBV30 and TRBJ2-2, with D unresolved. This CDR3 region has 11 residues. In germline, CDR1 is GTSNPN, CDR2 SVGIG (reference sequence). Trimming removed 1 base at V and 7 bases at J, with 4 bases between. CDR3 sequence (DNA): TGTGCCTGGAGTGGGGGCGGGGAGCTGTTTTTT. This encodes CAWSGGGELFF.

The chain combines TRBV20-1 with TRBJ2-5; weak D call: TRBD1 (6 bases). The J call is uncertain, as TRBJ2-7 better fits the DNA end. Germline loops: CDR1 DFQATT, CDR2 SNEGSKA (reference sequence). The CDR3 spans 13 residues. CDR3 bases: TGCAGTGCGAGTGGCAGGGGAACCTACGAGCAGTACTTC. It specifies CSASGRGTYEQYF.

The chain has TRBV29-1 and TRBJ2-1, with D perhaps matching TRBD1 or TRBD2 (5 bases each). This CDR3 comprises 15 residues. Trimming left V 7 bases short and J 7 bases short, with 23 bases between. CDR1 and CDR2 from the germline V gene are SQVTM and ANQGSEA. CDR3 nucleotides: TGCAGCGCAACCGGGGCCAATTCCGCATTTAATGAGCAGTTCTTC. The encoded protein is CSATGANSAFNEQFF.

This clonotype was found a few times. The chain employs TRBV7-2 and TRBJ2-2; TRBD2 aligns across 9 bases. Germline CDR1 and CDR2: SGHTA and FQGNSA. The CDR3 has 16 residues. V was clipped by 5 bases and J by 2 bases; unmatched bases: 6. The CDR3 here is CASSAVAGANTGELFF. As DNA, the CDR3 is TGTGCCAGCAGCGCGGTAGCGGGGGCCAACACCGGGGAGCTGTTTTTT.

This clonotype was seen a handful of times. The V and J genes are TRBV5-5 and TRBJ2-7; D unresolved. Germline assignment: CDR1 SGHKS and CDR2 YYEKEE (reference sequence). The CDR3 runs to 17 residues. Between the trimmed V and J ends, which lost 0 bases and 5 bases, there was a span of 21 bases. The CDR3: CASSLAPRNPLENEQYF. CDR3 nucleotides: TGTGCCAGCAGCTTGGCCCCCCGGAACCCTCTCGAGAACGAGCAGTACTTC.

Only a few counts were recorded for this clonotype. This rearrangement joins TRBV29-1 to TRBJ2-4; 8 bases fit TRBD1. The CDR3 loop spans 13 amino acids. V lost 7 bases, J lost 6 bases, and 8 bases stayed unmatched. The V gene's germline CDR1 is SQVTM and CDR2 ANQGSEA. The CDR3 nucleotides read TGCAGCGCGCGGACAGGGAAAGTAAACATTCAGTACTTC. It translates to CSARTGKVNIQYF.

This clonotype was seen a handful of times. The gene calls are TRBV12-3 or TRBV12-4 and TRBJ1-1, with 9 bases lining up with TRBD1. CDR3 length: 17 residues. The V segment lost 7 bases and the J segment 0 bases; nucleotides outside the gene matches: 12. CDR3 residues: CASTQQGASVMNTEAFF. As DNA, the CDR3 is TGTGCCAGCACCCAACAGGGGGCTTCTGTCATGAACACTGAAGCTTTCTTT.

A few counts support this clonotype. The J gene is TRBJ2-1, the V gene TRBV11-2; 7 bases agree with TRBD1. Matching the DNA end better, TRBJ2-7 makes the J call doubtful. Per the germline V gene, CDR1 is SGHAT and CDR2 is FQNNGV. This CDR3 spans 14 amino acids. The CDR3 DNA reads as TGTGCCAGCAGCCGACAGGGCCTTGCCTACGAGCAGTACTTC. The encoded protein is CASSRQGLAYEQYF.